The sequence of this T cell receptor beta chain was determined in a study of spatial heterogeneity in lung cancer. As for the study in general: Each time, sequencing found more beta-chain sequences than alpha-chain sequences. The library had UMIs, and each TCR and UMI pair averaged more than ten raw reads.

Individually, TCR cDNA molecules were each labelled with a unique molecular identifier. TCRdb re-derived calls from the 5' RACE reads in MiXCR, one entry per CDR3 protein. The table shows roughly 3,000 distinct CDR3 sequences, with approximately 15% occurring only once. Germline V gene data show CDR1 as MDHEN and CDR2 as SYDVKM. After removal of 5 bases from V and 4 bases from J, the junction contained 14 bases not matched to a gene. The CDR3 covers 17 residues. This clonotype occurred many times. Its antigen is not known. Whole-study results and caveats: Compared with follow-up, resection was when ubiquitous expanded tumor TCRs appeared in blood more.

Time point reported: sample taken at primary tumor resection. The authors sequenced whole RNA from tumor, nontumor lung or frozen PBMC without sorting. The specimen was PBMCs, collected at surgery. The chain recombines TRBV28 with TRBJ2-1, with 7 positions matching TRBD2. The clonotype comes from a female donor with early-stage non-small cell lung cancer. CDR3 sequence (DNA): TGTGCCAGCAGTACTCGGGTGGCTAGCGGTGTTTACAATGAGCAGTTCTTC. Amino acids: CASSTRVASGVYNEQFF.